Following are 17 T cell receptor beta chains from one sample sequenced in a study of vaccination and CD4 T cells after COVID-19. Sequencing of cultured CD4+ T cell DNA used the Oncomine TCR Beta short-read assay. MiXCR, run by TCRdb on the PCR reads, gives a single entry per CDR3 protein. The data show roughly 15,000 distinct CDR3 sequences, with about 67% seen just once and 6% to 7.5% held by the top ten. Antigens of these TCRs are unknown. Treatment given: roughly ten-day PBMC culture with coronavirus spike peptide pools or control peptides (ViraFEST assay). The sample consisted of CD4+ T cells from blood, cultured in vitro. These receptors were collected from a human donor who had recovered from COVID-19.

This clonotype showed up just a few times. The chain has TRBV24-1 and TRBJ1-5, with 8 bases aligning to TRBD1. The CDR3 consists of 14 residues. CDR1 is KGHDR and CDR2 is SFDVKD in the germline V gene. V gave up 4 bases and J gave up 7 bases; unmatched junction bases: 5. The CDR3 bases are TGTGCCACCAGTGAACAGGGGGAATGGCAGCCCCAGCATTTT. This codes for CATSEQGEWQPQHF.

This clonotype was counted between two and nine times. Here the CDR3 reads CASSYLTGDYEQYF. CDR3 DNA: TGTGCCAGCAGTTACCTGACAGGAGACTACGAGCAGTACTTC. V and J are TRBV6-5 and TRBJ2-7; weak D call: TRBD1 (6 bases). The CDR3 covers 14 residues. V was pared by 2 bases and J by 3 bases, with 11 bases between. Germline CDR1 is MNHEY and CDR2 is SVGAGI.

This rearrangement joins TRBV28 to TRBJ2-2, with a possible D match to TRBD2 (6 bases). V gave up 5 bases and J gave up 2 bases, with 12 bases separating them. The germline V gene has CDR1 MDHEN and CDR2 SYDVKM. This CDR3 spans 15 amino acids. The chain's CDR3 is CASSPGLLNTGELFF. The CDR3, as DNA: TGTGCCAGCAGTCCGGGACTTCTCAACACCGGGGAGCTGTTTTTT.

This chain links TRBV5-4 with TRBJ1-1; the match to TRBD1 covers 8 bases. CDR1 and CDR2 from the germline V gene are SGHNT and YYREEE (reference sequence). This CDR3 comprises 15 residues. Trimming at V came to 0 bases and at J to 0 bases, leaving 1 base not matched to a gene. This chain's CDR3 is CASSLGTGLNTEAFF. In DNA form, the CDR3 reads TGTGCCAGCAGCTTGGGGACAGGGCTGAACACTGAAGCTTTCTTT.

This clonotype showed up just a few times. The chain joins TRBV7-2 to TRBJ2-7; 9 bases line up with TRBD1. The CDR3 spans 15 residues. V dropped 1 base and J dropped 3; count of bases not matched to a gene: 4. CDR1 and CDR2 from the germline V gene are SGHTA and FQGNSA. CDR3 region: CASSLGTGAFYEQYF. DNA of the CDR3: TGTGCCAGCAGCTTAGGGACAGGGGCCTTCTACGAGCAGTACTTC.

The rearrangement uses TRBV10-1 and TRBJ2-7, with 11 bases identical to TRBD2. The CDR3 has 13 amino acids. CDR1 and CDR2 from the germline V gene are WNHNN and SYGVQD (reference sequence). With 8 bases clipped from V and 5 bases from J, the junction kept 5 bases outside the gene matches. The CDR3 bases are TGCGCCAGCGGGACTAGCGGTTCCCACGAGCAGTACTTC. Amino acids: CASGTSGSHEQYF.

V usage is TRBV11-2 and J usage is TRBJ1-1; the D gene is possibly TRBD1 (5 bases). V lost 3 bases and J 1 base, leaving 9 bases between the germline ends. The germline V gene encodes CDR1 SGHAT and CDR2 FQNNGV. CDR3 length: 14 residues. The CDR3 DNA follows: TGTGCCAGCAGCTTGAGGGGCTCGAACACTGAAGCTTTCTTT. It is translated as CASSLRGSNTEAFF.

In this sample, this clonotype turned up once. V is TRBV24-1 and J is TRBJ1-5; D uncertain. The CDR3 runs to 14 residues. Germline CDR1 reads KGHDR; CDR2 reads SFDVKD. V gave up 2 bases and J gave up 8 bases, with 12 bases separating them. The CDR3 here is CATSDSQVEKPQHF. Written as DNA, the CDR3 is TGTGCCACCAGTGATTCTCAGGTTGAGAAGCCCCAGCATTTT.

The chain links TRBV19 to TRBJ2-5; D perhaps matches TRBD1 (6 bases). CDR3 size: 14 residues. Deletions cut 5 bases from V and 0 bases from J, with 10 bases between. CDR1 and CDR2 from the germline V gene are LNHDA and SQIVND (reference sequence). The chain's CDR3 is CASSLRQDQETQYF. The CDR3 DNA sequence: TGTGCCAGTAGTTTAAGACAGGACCAAGAGACCCAGTACTTC. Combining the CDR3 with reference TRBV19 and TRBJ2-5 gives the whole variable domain DGGITQSPKYLFRKEGQNVTLSCEQNLNHDAMYWYRQDPGQGLRLIYYSQIVNDFQKGDIAEGYSVSREKKESFPLTVTSAQKNPTAFYLCASSLRQDQETQYFGPGTRLLVL.

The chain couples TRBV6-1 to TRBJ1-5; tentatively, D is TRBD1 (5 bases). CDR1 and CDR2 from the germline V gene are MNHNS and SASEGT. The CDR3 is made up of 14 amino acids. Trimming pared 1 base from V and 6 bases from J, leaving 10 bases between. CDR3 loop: CASSEVEGVQPQHF. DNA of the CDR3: TGTGCCAGCAGTGAAGTGGAAGGGGTTCAGCCCCAGCATTTT.

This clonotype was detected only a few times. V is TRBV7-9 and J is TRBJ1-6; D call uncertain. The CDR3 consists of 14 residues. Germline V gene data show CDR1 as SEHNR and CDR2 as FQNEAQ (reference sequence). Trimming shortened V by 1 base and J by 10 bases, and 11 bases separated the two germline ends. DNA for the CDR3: TGTGCCAGCAGCTTAGAACAGCGTTACTCACCCCTCCACTTT. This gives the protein CASSLEQRYSPLHF.

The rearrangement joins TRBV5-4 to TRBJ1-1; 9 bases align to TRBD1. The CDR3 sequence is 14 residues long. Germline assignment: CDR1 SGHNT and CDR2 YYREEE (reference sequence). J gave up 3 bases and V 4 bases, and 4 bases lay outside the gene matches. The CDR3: CASSGTGLDTEAFF. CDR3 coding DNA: TGTGCCAGCAGCGGGACAGGGTTGGACACTGAAGCTTTCTTT.

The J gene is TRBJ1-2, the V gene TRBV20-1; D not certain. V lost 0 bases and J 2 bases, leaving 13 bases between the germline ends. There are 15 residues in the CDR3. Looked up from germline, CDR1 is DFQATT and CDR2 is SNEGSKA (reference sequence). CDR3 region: CSARDHGGSNYGYTF. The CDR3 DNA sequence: TGCAGTGCTAGAGATCATGGAGGATCAAACTATGGCTACACCTTC.

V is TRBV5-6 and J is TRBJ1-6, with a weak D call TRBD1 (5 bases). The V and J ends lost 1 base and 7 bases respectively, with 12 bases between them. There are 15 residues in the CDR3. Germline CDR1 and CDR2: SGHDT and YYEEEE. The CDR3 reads CASSLLWGDNSPLHF. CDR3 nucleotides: TGTGCCAGCAGCTTGTTGTGGGGGGACAATTCACCCCTCCACTTT.

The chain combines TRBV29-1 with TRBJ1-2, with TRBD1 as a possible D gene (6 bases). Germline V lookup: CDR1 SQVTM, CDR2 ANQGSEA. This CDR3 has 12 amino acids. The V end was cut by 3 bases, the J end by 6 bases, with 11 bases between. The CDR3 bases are TGCAGCGTTGATCAGGGGAGGAATGGCTACACCTTC. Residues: CSVDQGRNGYTF.

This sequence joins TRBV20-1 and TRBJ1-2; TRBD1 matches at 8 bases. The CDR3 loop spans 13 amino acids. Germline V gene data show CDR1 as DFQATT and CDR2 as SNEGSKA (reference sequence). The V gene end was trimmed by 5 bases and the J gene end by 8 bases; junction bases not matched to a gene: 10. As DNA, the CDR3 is TGCAGTGCTCCTCCAGGGGGCGCTAAAGGCTACACCTTC. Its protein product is CSAPPGGAKGYTF.

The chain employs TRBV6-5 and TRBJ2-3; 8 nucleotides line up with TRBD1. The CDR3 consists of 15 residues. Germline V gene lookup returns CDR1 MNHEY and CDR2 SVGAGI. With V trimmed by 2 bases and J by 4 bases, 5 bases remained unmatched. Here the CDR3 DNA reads TGTGCCAGCAGTTACCAGGGACAGGTAGCAGATACGCAGTATTTT. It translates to CASSYQGQVADTQYF.